What follows describes a single T cell receptor (beta chain). No antigen is known for it. The data were taken from a study of OX40 agonist ivuxolimab in advanced cancers. For the study at large: Dose-escalation cases comprised hepatocellular carcinoma, melanoma, renal cell or head and neck cancer. Study observations and caveats: Part of the nonresponder group also had normalized T-cell clonal expansion that was low. At doses 0.1 to 3.0 mg/kg, CD4+ and CD8+ clones expanded.

Assay used: immunoSEQ multiplex PCR; TCRdb lists only in-frame clones, some missing. This sample has about 30,000 clones, with approximately 80% found just once. This receptor was taken from an adult with an advanced solid tumor such as melanoma, head and neck, liver or kidney cancer. Sequences were derived from CD4+ or CD8+ T cells sorted from blood, sampled in a trial of the OX40 agonist ivuxolimab.

The CDR3 DNA is TGCGCCAGCAAACAACAGGGACTCAGCTATGGCTACACCTTC. This translates into CASKQQGLSYGYTF. The chain is built from TRBV5-1 and TRBJ1-2; possibly TRBD1 for D (6 bases). Germline V lookup: CDR1 SGHRS, CDR2 YFSETQ. The CDR3 spans 14 residues. V lost 6 bases and J 4 bases, leaving 16 bases between the germline ends.